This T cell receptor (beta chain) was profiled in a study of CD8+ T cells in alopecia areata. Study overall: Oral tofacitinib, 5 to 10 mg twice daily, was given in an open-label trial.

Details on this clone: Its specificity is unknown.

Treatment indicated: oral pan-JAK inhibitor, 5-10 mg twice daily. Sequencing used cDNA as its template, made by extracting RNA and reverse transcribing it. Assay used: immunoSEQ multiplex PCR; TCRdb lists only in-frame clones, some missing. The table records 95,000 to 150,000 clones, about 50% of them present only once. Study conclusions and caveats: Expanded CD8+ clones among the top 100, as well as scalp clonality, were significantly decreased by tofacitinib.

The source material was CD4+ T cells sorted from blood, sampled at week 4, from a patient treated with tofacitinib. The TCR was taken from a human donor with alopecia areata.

CDR3: CASSQDRGRGDTQYF. The CDR3 nucleotides are TGCGCCAGCAGCCAAGACAGGGGTCGGGGCGATACGCAGTATTTT. The chain is built from TRBV4-1 and TRBJ2-3, with TRBD1 as a possible D gene (6 bases). Trimming cost V 0 bases and J 6 bases, with 13 bases left between them. Per germline, CDR1 MGHRA and CDR2 YSYEKL. The CDR3 loop spans 15 amino acids.